What follows are 12 T cell receptor beta chains derived from one specimen sequenced in a study of T cells after yellow fever vaccination. TCRdb re-called the 5' RACE reads through MiXCR, storing one row per CDR3 protein. The sample contains 300,000 to 400,000 distinct CDR3 sequences, around 13% of which appear only once. This specimen consisted of CD4+ T cells sorted from PBMCs, obtained 15 days after the yellow fever booster vaccination. These TCRs come from a man between 18 and 35 years old who received the YFV17D yellow fever vaccine.

Only a few counts were recorded for this clonotype. This chain joins TRBV29-1 and TRBJ2-5, with 10 positions matching TRBD2. The CDR3 runs 12 residues. Germline trimming cut 6 bases from V and 5 bases from J; bases unmatched to any gene: 3. Looked up from germline, CDR1 is SQVTM and CDR2 is ANQGSEA. CDR3 in amino acids: CSVGTSAETQYF. CDR3 coding DNA: TGCAGCGTAGGGACTAGCGCGGAGACCCAGTACTTC.

Only a few counts were recorded for this clonotype. The chain couples TRBV6-5 to TRBJ1-2, with 10 bases that match TRBD1. Unmatched junction bases numbered 8, after V lost 6 bases and J lost 4 bases. The CDR3 runs to 15 residues. The V gene's germline CDR1 is MNHEY and CDR2 SVGAGI. For the CDR3, the DNA is TGTGCCAGCAGGGCCCCGGGACAGGGGCCCTATGGCTACACCTTC. This sequence encodes CASRAPGQGPYGYTF.

In its sample, this clonotype was seen a few times. The chain links TRBV7-2 to TRBJ2-7, with 9 positions matching TRBD2. The CDR3 runs 14 residues. The ends lost 1 base at V and 8 bases at J; junction bases unmatched: 6. Germline V CDR1 and CDR2: SGHTA, FQGNSA. CDR3 protein: CASSLVAGGPKQYF. DNA of the CDR3: TGTGCCAGCAGCTTAGTCGCGGGGGGGCCGAAGCAGTACTTC.

This clonotype was detected only a few times. J is TRBJ2-3 and V is TRBV5-1; 7 positions match TRBD2. V shed 3 bases and J 2 bases; nucleotides not matched to a gene: 9. Germline assignment: CDR1 SGHRS and CDR2 YFSETQ. The CDR3 has 16 residues. CDR3: CASSSSTSGDTDTQYF. In DNA, the CDR3 is TGCGCCAGCAGCTCGAGTACGAGCGGGGACACAGATACGCAGTATTTT.

V is TRBV12-3 or TRBV12-4 and J is TRBJ1-1, with D maybe TRBD1 (6 bases). The CDR3 has 18 amino acids. V was shortened by 5 bases and J by 1 base, with 23 bases between the two germline ends. CDR3 sequence reads: CASSHTPGRGRANTEAFF. In nucleotides, the CDR3 is TGTGCCAGCAGTCACACCCCCGGAAGGGGGAGGGCGAACACTGAAGCTTTCTTT.

This clonotype occurred a few times. The chain has TRBV5-1 and TRBJ2-7; 7 bases map to TRBD2. The V and J ends lost 6 bases and 3 bases, in that order; junction bases with no gene match: 9. This CDR3 is 14 amino acids long. Per germline, CDR1 SGHRS and CDR2 YFSETQ. The DNA of the CDR3 is TGCGCCAGCACCCGCGCGGGGGTGGTCTACGAGCAGTACTTC. Translating it yields CASTRAGVVYEQYF.

At least ten counts were recorded for this clonotype. V and J are TRBV2 and TRBJ2-7; unclear D gene. CDR1 is SNHLY and CDR2 is FYNNEI in the germline V gene. V was clipped by 6 bases and J by 7 bases, with 10 bases between them. The CDR3 is 11 residues long. This chain's CDR3 is CASRQGPEQYF. CDR3 coding DNA: TGTGCCAGCAGACAAGGACCGGAGCAGTACTTC.

This clonotype was detected only a few times. This rearrangement joins TRBV29-1 to TRBJ2-1; D is uncertain. V shed 3 bases and J shed 2 bases, with 11 bases lying between them. This CDR3 has 14 residues. Looked up from germline, CDR1 is SQVTM and CDR2 is ANQGSEA. In nucleotides, the CDR3 is TGCAGCGTTGACAGATCACAGACCTACAATGAGCAGTTCTTC. The encoded protein is CSVDRSQTYNEQFF.

The rearrangement joins TRBV12-5 to TRBJ2-3; 11 bases map to TRBD2. This CDR3 has 16 amino acids. Trimming at V came to 4 bases and at J to 2 bases, leaving 5 bases not matched to a gene. Germline V gives CDR1 LGHNT, CDR2 FRNRAP. Here the CDR3 reads CASGSGTSGPTDTQYF. The CDR3 coding sequence is TGTGCTAGTGGTTCCGGGACTAGCGGTCCCACAGATACGCAGTATTTT.

As concerns this clonotype: This clone may be a read error of a much larger clone one base away. The V and J genes are TRBV7-2 and TRBJ2-5; 14 positions agree with TRBD2. The germline CDR1 and CDR2 sequences are SGHTA and FQGNSA. The CDR3 sequence is 15 residues long. V shed 8 bases and J 4 bases; nucleotides not matched to a gene: 6. The CDR3 DNA is TGTGCCAGCGGTTCCGGGACTAGCGGGGGAGAGACCCAGTACTTC. This gives the protein CASGSGTSGGETQYF.

CDR3 loop: CASSYSATGGNYGYTF. The CDR3 nucleotides read TGTGCCAGCAGTTACTCGGCTACGGGGGGCAACTATGGCTACACCTTC. The gene calls are TRBV6-5 and TRBJ1-2, with D perhaps TRBD1 (6 bases). V was cut by 0 bases and J by 2 bases, with 13 bases left in between. CDR1 MNHEY and CDR2 SVGAGI come from the germline V gene. The CDR3 totals 16 residues.

This chain joins TRBV18 and TRBJ1-2; D is unclear. The CDR3 has 15 amino acids. Per germline, CDR1 KGHSH and CDR2 LQKENI. Trimming removed 2 bases at V and 6 bases at J, with 16 bases between. The CDR3 here is CASSPAGPPGDGYTF. CDR3 in DNA: TGTGCCAGCTCACCAGCGGGCCCCCCCGGGGATGGCTACACCTTC.